Listed below are T cell receptor beta chains from one sample, sequenced in a study of radiotherapy plus CTLA-4 blockade in lung cancer. The protocol was immunoSEQ multiplex PCR, while the TCRdb copy is restricted to in-frame clones and leaves out a portion. The sample has 90,000 or so clones; roughly four fifths are singletons. Sample: peripheral blood, taken from a patient treated with radiotherapy plus ipilimumab. These receptors all come from a human donor with non-small cell lung cancer who had stable disease on radiotherapy plus ipilimumab. The CDR3 runs from the conserved cysteine through the conserved F or W. D genes are given only for firm matches. Clone size is given for some rows only: seen once, a few or many times, or a class if the clone is expanded.

V: TRBV18; J: TRBJ2-7; D: .; size: .; CDR3: CASSPQGFSSYEQYF; DNA: TGTGCCAGCTCGCCTCAAGGGTTTAGCTCCTACGAGCAGTACTTC
V: TRBV9; J: TRBJ2-1; D: TRBD1; size: .; CDR3: CASSARGRNEQFF; DNA: TGTGCCAGCAGCGCCAGGGGGCGCAATGAGCAGTTCTTC
V: TRBV21-1; J: TRBJ1-5; D: .; size: few; CDR3: CASSEDSQSHQPQHF; DNA: TGTGCCAGCAGTGAAGACTCCCAAAGCCATCAGCCCCAGCATTTT
V: TRBV9; J: TRBJ1-3; D: .; size: .; CDR3: CASSPPGMGGNTIYF; DNA: TGTGCCAGCAGCCCCCCAGGGATGGGAGGAAACACCATATATTTT
V: TRBV7-2; J: TRBJ2-1; D: .; size: .; CDR3: CASSLGGASYNEQFF; DNA: TGTGCCAGCAGCTTAGGGGGGGCCTCCTACAATGAGCAGTTCTTC
V: TRBV7-9; J: TRBJ2-7; D: .; size: medium-sized; CDR3: CASRHDSYEQYF; DNA: TGTGCCAGCAGACACGACAGCTACGAGCAGTACTTC
V: TRBV28; J: TRBJ1-3; D: .; size: .; CDR3: CASSLASGSGNTIYF; DNA: TGTGCCAGCAGTTTGGCCTCGGGCTCTGGAAACACCATATATTTT
V: TRBV28; J: TRBJ2-3; D: TRBD1; size: .; CDR3: CASSLWGQGRTDTQYF; DNA: TGTGCCAGCAGTCTGTGGGGACAGGGGAGAACAGATACGCAGTATTTT
V: TRBV29-1; J: TRBJ2-7; D: .; size: .; CDR3: CSVEEDAYEQYF; DNA: TGCAGCGTTGAAGAAGACGCATACGAGCAGTACTTC
V: TRBV5-4; J: TRBJ2-1; D: .; size: few; CDR3: CASSLKRYNEQFF; DNA: TGTGCCAGCAGCTTGAAAAGGTACAATGAGCAGTTCTTC
V: TRBV5-4; J: TRBJ2-7; D: TRBD1; size: few; CDR3: CASSLDGQDYEQYF; DNA: TGTGCCAGCAGCTTGGATGGACAGGACTACGAGCAGTACTTC
V: TRBV7-9; J: TRBJ2-1; D: TRBD1; size: once; CDR3: CASSLGGTVTNEQFF; DNA: TGTGCCAGCAGCTTAGGTGGGACAGTGACCAATGAGCAGTTCTTC
V: TRBV2; J: TRBJ1-5; D: .; size: .; CDR3: CASSEGGAGNQPQHF; DNA: TGTGCCAGCAGTGAGGGTGGGGCCGGGAATCAGCCCCAGCATTTT
V: TRBV6-1; J: TRBJ1-5; D: TRBD1; size: .; CDR3: CASSGPPGQGSQPQHF; DNA: TGTGCCAGCAGTGGACCCCCGGGACAGGGTTCCCAGCCCCAGCATTTT
V: TRBV9; J: TRBJ1-1; D: TRBD1; size: .; CDR3: CASSRGQGISEAFF; DNA: TGTGCCAGCAGCCGGGGACAGGGAATATCTGAAGCTTTCTTT
V: TRBV18; J: TRBJ1-1; D: .; size: .; CDR3: CASSPQINTEAFF; DNA: TGTGCCAGCTCACCCCAGATAAACACTGAAGCTTTCTTT
V: TRBV6-4; J: TRBJ2-1; D: TRBD2; size: .; CDR3: CASSRSGLAGYNEQFF; DNA: TGTGCCAGCAGTAGAAGTGGACTAGCGGGGTACAATGAGCAGTTCTTC
V: TRBV5-1; J: TRBJ2-3; D: .; size: .; CDR3: CASSLDRGYTSTDTQYF; DNA: TGCGCCAGCAGCTTGGATCGGGGGTATACGAGCACAGATACGCAGTATTTT
V: TRBV28; J: TRBJ2-5; D: TRBD1; size: .; CDR3: CASSTTGGEETQYF; DNA: TGTGCCAGCAGTACGACAGGGGGTGAGGAGACCCAGTACTTC
V: TRBV29-1; J: TRBJ2-7; D: .; size: .; CDR3: CSVEARNSYEQYF; DNA: TGCAGCGTTGAAGCACGTAACTCCTACGAGCAGTACTTC
V: TRBV28; J: TRBJ2-3; D: TRBD2; size: once; CDR3: CASSLSSSGGRNTQYF; DNA: TGTGCCAGCAGTTTAAGTTCTAGCGGGGGGAGGAATACGCAGTATTTT
V: TRBV19; J: TRBJ1-3; D: .; size: few; CDR3: CASKDQGTGNTIYF; DNA: TGTGCCAGCAAGGATCAGGGAACTGGAAACACCATATATTTT